The 11 T cell receptor beta chains reported below all come from one sample, sequenced in a study of blood T cell repertoires in COVID-19. Sequencing was performed with immunoSEQ multiplex PCR; in TCRdb, only in-frame clones are kept and a portion is missing. The sample carries approximately 450,000 clones, around nine tenths recorded once. The sequenced sample was PBMCs or T cells enriched from blood (not recorded which). The source of these receptors is a woman under 30 with acute COVID-19.

The chain recombines TRBV5-1 with TRBJ1-1; 8 bases match TRBD1. V lost 6 bases, J lost 3 bases, and 7 bases stayed unmatched. The CDR3 consists of 14 residues. Germline CDR1 is SGHRS and CDR2 is YFSETQ. The CDR3 sequence is CASTLAQGDTEAFF. The DNA of the CDR3 is TGCGCCAGCACCCTGGCACAGGGGGACACTGAAGCTTTCTTT. The complete variable domain, with remaining parts taken from reference TRBV5-1 and TRBJ1-1, reads KAGVTQTPRYLIKTRGQQVTLSCSPISGHRSVSWYQQTPGQGLQFLFEYFSETQRNKGNFPGRFSGRQFSNSRSEMNVSTLELGDSALYLCASTLAQGDTEAFFGQGTRLTVV.

V usage is TRBV29-1 and J usage is TRBJ2-7; unclear D gene. Germline values: CDR1 SQVTM, CDR2 ANQGSEA. The ends were cut back, 4 bases at V and 0 bases at J, with 13 bases in the middle. This CDR3 comprises 14 residues. CDR3 sequence (DNA): TGCAGCGTTGTAATCACTTTACCCTCCTACGAGCAGTACTTC. Amino acids: CSVVITLPSYEQYF.

This clone was seen only a few times. The chain employs TRBV7-9 and TRBJ1-6; TRBD1 aligns across 7 bases. This CDR3 contains 14 residues. J gave up 9 bases and V 4 bases, and 6 bases lay outside the gene matches. Germline CDR1 and CDR2: SEHNR and FQNEAQ (reference sequence). The CDR3 loop reads CASSSGQDSSPLHF. The CDR3, as DNA: TGTGCCAGCAGCTCCGGACAGGACTCTTCACCCCTCCACTTT.

This clone was detected once. The rearrangement links TRBV11-2 to TRBJ1-1, with D possibly matching TRBD1 (5 bases). V was shortened by 3 bases and J by 6 bases, with 11 bases between the two germline ends. The germline V gene encodes CDR1 SGHAT and CDR2 FQNNGV. The CDR3 loop spans 13 amino acids. The CDR3 nucleotides are TGTGCCAGCAGCTTGACAGTTGGGGCTGAAGCTTTCTTT. Protein: CASSLTVGAEAFF.

The chain couples TRBV6-5 to TRBJ1-5; 8 bases map to TRBD1. The CDR3 contains 14 residues. The J segment lost 7 bases and the V segment lost 6 bases, leaving 8 bases of the junction unmatched. The germline V gene has CDR1 MNHEY and CDR2 SVGAGI. CDR3 DNA: TGTGCCAGCAGAAGACAGGGGCAGGGACAGCCCCAGCATTTT. The encoded protein is CASRRQGQGQPQHF.

This chain links TRBV7-2 with TRBJ1-3; perhaps TRBD1 as D (5 bases). The germline V gene has CDR1 SGHTA and CDR2 FQGNSA. The CDR3 runs 15 residues. V was cut by 5 bases and J by 4 bases, with 15 bases left in between. In nucleotides, the CDR3 is TGTGCCAGCAGCAAGAAGGGGCCAAGCGGAAACACCATATATTTT. Its translation is CASSKKGPSGNTIYF.

The V and J genes are TRBV7-8 and TRBJ1-5; D is unresolved. V was pared by 5 bases and J by 2 bases, with 16 bases between. Per the germline V gene, CDR1 is SGHVS and CDR2 is FQNEAQ. CDR3 length: 16 residues. DNA of the CDR3: TGTGCCAGCAGCCGAGGAGCTCCCGATGGCAATCAGCCCCAGCATTTT. Protein sequence: CASSRGAPDGNQPQHF.

This clone has a handful of counts. Mismatch with germline at one junction end may stem from a read error. The J gene is TRBJ2-7, the V gene TRBV9; 11 positions match TRBD2. This CDR3 spans 13 amino acids. Germline V gene sequence: CDR1 SGDLS, CDR2 YYNGEE. CDR3 sequence (DNA): TGTGCCAGTAGCGGGGGGGACCACTACGAGCAGTACTTC. It codes for CASSGGDHYEQYF. Filled out from reference TRBV9 and TRBJ2-7, the complete variable domain reads DSGVTQTPKHLITATGQRVTLRCSPRSGDLSVYWYQQSLDQGLQFLIQYYNGEERAKGNILERFSAQQFPDLHSELNLSSLELGDSALYFCASSGGDHYEQYFGPGTRLTVT.

The V and J genes are TRBV7-2 and TRBJ1-5; no firm D call. V lost 2 bases and J lost 1, with 9 bases in between. Germline values: CDR1 SGHTA, CDR2 FQGNSA. The length of the CDR3 is 15 residues. CDR3 in amino acids: CASSLMLTSNQPQHF. As DNA, the CDR3 is TGTGCCAGCAGCTTAATGTTGACAAGCAATCAGCCCCAGCATTTT. Looking up the rest from reference TRBV7-2 and TRBJ1-5 gives the full variable domain: GAGVSQSPSNKVTEKGKDVELRCDPISGHTALYWYRQSLGQGLEFLIYFQGNSAPDKSGLPSDRFSAERTGGSVSTLTIQRTQQEDSAVYLCASSLMLTSNQPQHFGDGTRLSIL.

V is TRBV9 and J is TRBJ1-1, with TRBD1 matching 9 bases. The germline V gene has CDR1 SGDLS and CDR2 YYNGEE. The V and J ends lost 3 bases and 6 bases, in that order; junction bases with no gene match: 3. This CDR3 has 13 amino acids. CDR3 loop: CASSAGQGSEAFF. In DNA form, the CDR3 reads TGTGCCAGCAGCGCCGGACAGGGGTCTGAAGCTTTCTTT.

Turning to this clone: In the same sample, other DNA sequences code for this CDR3. This rearrangement joins TRBV27 to TRBJ2-7; D is unclear. Trimming left V 4 bases short and J 0 bases short, with 7 bases between. Looked up from germline, CDR1 is MNHEY and CDR2 is SMNVEV (reference sequence). This CDR3 comprises 13 residues. The CDR3 region has the DNA TGTGCCAGCAGTTCCCGGAGCTCCTACGAGCAGTACTTC. The encoded protein is CASSSRSSYEQYF.